This T cell receptor beta chain was sequenced in a study of T cell changes during pregnancy in multiple sclerosis. The CDR3 runs 13 residues. CDR1 and CDR2 from the germline V gene are SEHNR and FQNEAQ (reference sequence). Trimming cost V 1 base and J 8 bases, with 11 bases left between them. The repertoire was sequenced with immunoSEQ multiplex PCR; TCRdb's copy has only in-frame clones and lacks some. Of approximately 41,000 clones in the sample, roughly nine tenths were seen once. This sequence originates from a female donor with multiple sclerosis, enrolled in a pregnancy study. The sequenced sample was CD4+ T cells from peripheral blood mononuclear cells, obtained in the first trimester of pregnancy. The J gene is TRBJ1-1, the V gene TRBV7-9; D gene uncertain. CDR3 DNA sequence: TGTGCCAGCAGCTTAGTCCGTTTTCAGGAAGCTTTCTTT. Residues: CASSLVRFQEAFF. The whole variable domain, remainder taken from reference TRBV7-9 and TRBJ1-1, is DTGVSQNPRHKITKRGQNVTFRCDPISEHNRLYWYRQTLGQGPEFLTYFQNEAQLEKSRLLSDRFSAERPKGSFSTLEIQRTEQGDSAMYLCASSLVRFQEAFFGQGTRLTVV.